This passage covers 29 T cell receptor beta chains from one sample sequenced in a study of T cell responses to AZD1222 COVID-19 vaccine. Produced via immunoSEQ multiplex PCR; TCRdb's table is partial and in-frame only. The repertoire consists of approximately 60,000 clones, with more than 70% occurring once and the leading ten covering more than 12%. The sequencing used peripheral blood, collected on day 0 of AZD1222 vaccination. These receptors were collected from an adult in good health.

The chain couples TRBV3-1 (or the pseudogene TRBV3-2) to TRBJ1-6; D may be TRBD1 (5 bases). The V gene lost 0 bases and the J gene lost 4 bases, with 19 bases spanning the gap. The CDR3 sequence is 19 residues long. The germline V gene has CDR1 LGHDT and CDR2 YNNKEL (reference sequence). DNA for the CDR3: TGTGCCAGCAGCCAAGATTACGGGCAGGGCGTTAGTTATAATTCACCCCTCCACTTT. Protein sequence: CASSQDYGQGVSYNSPLHF.

This clone was observed a few times. This sequence joins TRBV4-1 and TRBJ2-2, with TRBD2 matching 10 bases. CDR3 length equals 17 residues. Losses at the gene ends were 4 bases for V and 7 bases for J; bases not matched to a gene: 12. Germline CDR1 MGHRA, CDR2 YSYEKL. The CDR3 is CASSRWLAGAPGGELFF. CDR3 DNA: TGCGCCAGCAGCCGGTGGCTAGCGGGGGCCCCTGGCGGGGAGCTGTTTTTT.

This chain joins TRBV29-1 and TRBJ1-1; possibly TRBD1 for D (5 bases). This CDR3 spans 13 amino acids. Looked up from germline, CDR1 is SQVTM and CDR2 is ANQGSEA. V dropped 6 bases and J dropped 0 bases, with 11 bases sitting between them. CDR3 coding DNA: TGCAGCGTCCAGCGACAGATGAACACTGAAGCTTTCTTT. It codes for CSVQRQMNTEAFF.

The rearrangement links TRBV2 to TRBJ2-5; TRBD2 matches at 8 bases. Germline-derived CDR1 and CDR2 are SNHLY and FYNNEI. The CDR3 sequence is 13 residues long. The V segment lost 7 bases and the J segment 5 bases; nucleotides outside the gene matches: 6. The DNA of the CDR3 is TGTGCCAGCATAGCGGGACCGGGGGAGACCCAGTACTTC. This gives the protein CASIAGPGETQYF.

V and J are TRBV28 and TRBJ2-1; 13 nucleotides line up with TRBD2. V gave up 5 bases and J gave up 3 bases; unmatched junction bases: 1. The CDR3 extends over 15 amino acids. CDR1 and CDR2 from the germline V gene are MDHEN and SYDVKM. The CDR3 sequence: CASSRLAGGYNEQFF. DNA of the CDR3: TGTGCCAGCAGTCGACTAGCGGGGGGCTACAATGAGCAGTTCTTC. The full variable domain, with the rest looked up from reference TRBV28 and TRBJ2-1, is DVKVTQSSRYLVKRTGEKVFLECVQDMDHENMFWYRQDPGLGLRLIYFSYDVKMKEKGDIPEGYSVSREKKERFSLILESASTNQTSMYLCASSRLAGGYNEQFFGPGTRLTVL.

The rearrangement links TRBV10-1 to TRBJ1-3; TRBD1 agrees at 10 bases. V lost 6 bases to trimming and J lost 0 bases; unmatched junction nucleotides: 8. The CDR3 contains 17 residues. CDR1 and CDR2 from the germline V gene are WNHNN and SYGVQD (reference sequence). The CDR3 DNA sequence: TGCGCCAGCAGCGAAAACCGGGACAGGGGCTCTGGAAACACCATATATTTT. It yields the protein CASSENRDRGSGNTIYF.

The rearrangement joins TRBV7-8 to TRBJ1-2; 8 positions match TRBD1. Trimming took 1 base from V and 7 from J; bases not matched to a gene: 8. Germline V gene data show CDR1 as SGHVS and CDR2 as FQNEAQ. The CDR3 covers 15 residues. CDR3 in amino acids: CASSLVAGGAGGYTF. CDR3 in DNA: TGTGCCAGCAGCTTAGTCGCAGGGGGCGCGGGTGGCTACACCTTC.

The gene calls are TRBV24-1 and TRBJ2-1; 7 nucleotides match TRBD2. Per the germline V gene, CDR1 is KGHDR and CDR2 is SFDVKD. V was clipped by 7 bases and J by 0 bases; unmatched bases: 11. CDR3 length equals 17 residues. The CDR3 DNA reads TGTGCCACCAGCCCAGGCGGGGGTCTCGCCTCCTACAATGAGCAGTTCTTC. Residues: CATSPGGGLASYNEQFF.

The V call is TRBV7-8, the J call TRBJ2-5, with D unresolved. The V gene lost 4 bases and the J gene lost 5 bases, with 8 bases spanning the gap. This CDR3 has 12 amino acids. CDR1 is SGHVS and CDR2 is FQNEAQ in the germline V gene. In nucleotides, the CDR3 is TGTGCCAGCAGCTCCCGACGGGAGACCCAGTACTTC. This sequence encodes CASSSRRETQYF.

The chain combines TRBV6-2 or TRBV6-3 with TRBJ2-7; 8 bases align to TRBD1. After removal of 2 bases from V and 4 bases from J, the junction contained 7 bases not matched to a gene. Germline V CDR1 and CDR2: MNHEY, SVGEGT. CDR3 size: 15 residues. In DNA form, the CDR3 reads TGTGCCAGCAGTTACGAGGACAGGGCTTCATACGAGCAGTACTTC. It specifies CASSYEDRASYEQYF.

The V gene is TRBV5-1, the J gene TRBJ1-4, with a possible D match to TRBD1 (6 bases). V dropped 4 bases and J dropped 5 bases, with 15 bases sitting between them. The CDR3 is 15 residues long. Germline V gene sequence: CDR1 SGHRS, CDR2 YFSETQ. The CDR3 here is CASSITGSGNEKLFF. CDR3 coding DNA: TGCGCCAGCAGCATTACAGGGTCGGGGAATGAAAAACTGTTTTTT. The variable domain in full, with the rest retrieved from reference TRBV5-1 and TRBJ1-4, is KAGVTQTPRYLIKTRGQQVTLSCSPISGHRSVSWYQQTPGQGLQFLFEYFSETQRNKGNFPGRFSGRQFSNSRSEMNVSTLELGDSALYLCASSITGSGNEKLFFGSGTQLSVL.

V is TRBV19 and J is TRBJ2-1, with 12 bases fitting TRBD2. Germline V gene sequence: CDR1 LNHDA, CDR2 SQIVND (reference sequence). This CDR3 is 14 amino acids long. V shed 8 bases, J shed 5 bases, and the junction held 4 bases outside the gene matches. The CDR3 DNA reads TGTGCCAGTGCCTGGACTAGCGGGGACAATGAGCAGTTCTTC. This translates into CASAWTSGDNEQFF.

The chain has TRBV12-3 or TRBV12-4 and TRBJ1-1, with unresolved D. The V and J ends lost 2 bases and 6 bases respectively, with 4 bases between them. The CDR3 has 11 residues. The CDR3 protein is CASSLLAEAFF. As DNA, the CDR3 is TGTGCCAGCAGTTTATTAGCTGAAGCTTTCTTT.

The chain has TRBV29-1 and TRBJ1-2; D is unclear. With 1 base removed from V and 3 bases from J, the gap between germline ends came to 9 bases. From germline, CDR1 is SQVTM and CDR2 ANQGSEA. The CDR3 loop spans 13 amino acids. CDR3 sequence reads: CSVEGQVDYGYTF. The CDR3 DNA reads as TGCAGCGTTGAAGGCCAGGTGGACTATGGCTACACCTTC.

J is TRBJ1-5 and V is TRBV7-2; TRBD1 agrees at 7 bases. The CDR3 covers 16 residues. The germline V gene has CDR1 SGHTA and CDR2 FQGNSA. Losses at the gene ends were 5 bases for V and 0 bases for J; bases not matched to a gene: 7. The CDR3 region has the DNA TGTGCCAGCAGCCCCGGACAGGTCCTTAGCAATCAGCCCCAGCATTTT. Its protein product is CASSPGQVLSNQPQHF.

CDR3 nucleotide sequence: TGTGCCAGCAGTTCCCAGGGTAATCAGCCCCAGCATTTT. Its protein product is CASSSQGNQPQHF. The genes are TRBV12-3 or TRBV12-4 and TRBJ1-5; possibly TRBD1 for D (5 bases). The CDR3 sequence is 13 residues long. Trimming pared 4 bases from V and 4 bases from J, leaving 8 bases between.

This chain links TRBV11-3 with TRBJ1-1, with TRBD1 matching over 7 bases. The CDR3 contains 14 residues. Germline CDR1 is SGHNT and CDR2 is YENEEA. Trimming at V came to 1 base and at J to 7 bases, leaving 6 bases not matched to a gene. CDR3 bases: TGTGCCAGCAGCTTAGGACAGGGAAATAATGAAGCTTTCTTT. As protein: CASSLGQGNNEAFF.

This chain links TRBV27 with TRBJ2-2; 9 nucleotides agree with TRBD2. This CDR3 comprises 18 residues. CDR1 MNHEY and CDR2 SMNVEV come from the germline V gene (reference sequence). V gave up 7 bases and J gave up 4 bases; unmatched junction bases: 16. The CDR3 here is CASTPRLAGVSSTGELFF. The CDR3 nucleotides read TGTGCCAGCACCCCTAGGTTAGCGGGGGTTAGTAGCACCGGGGAGCTGTTTTTT.

This clone was detected a few times. The V gene is TRBV14, the J gene TRBJ2-7; D unresolved. V was pared by 1 base and J by 4 bases, with 11 bases between. The germline CDR1 and CDR2 sequences are SGHDN and FVKESK. This CDR3 is built from 14 residues. CDR3 bases: TGTGCCAGCAGCCAAGCATATATGGGATACGAGCAGTACTTC. Protein product: CASSQAYMGYEQYF.

V usage is TRBV28 and J usage is TRBJ1-2, with a possible D match to TRBD1 (6 bases). V was shortened by 3 bases and J by 8 bases, with 16 bases between the two germline ends. The CDR3 totals 14 residues. Germline loops: CDR1 MDHEN, CDR2 SYDVKM. The CDR3 bases are TGTGCCAGCAGTTTCTGGACAGCTGTTGTCGGCTACACCTTC. This translates into CASSFWTAVVGYTF.

The rearrangement joins TRBV11-2 to TRBJ1-1, with 7 nucleotides matching TRBD1. Unmatched junction bases numbered 2, after V lost 3 bases and J lost 1 base. Germline assignment: CDR1 SGHAT and CDR2 FQNNGV. This CDR3 is 14 amino acids long. CDR3 DNA: TGTGCCAGCAGCTTGGGACAGCCGAACACTGAAGCTTTCTTT. Protein: CASSLGQPNTEAFF.

The rearrangement links TRBV27 to TRBJ2-7, with a tentative D call TRBD2 (7 bases). Germline V CDR1 and CDR2: MNHEY, SMNVEV (reference sequence). The CDR3 covers 16 residues. V was cut by 2 bases and J by 7 bases, with 21 bases left in between. As DNA, the CDR3 is TGTGCCAGCAGTTTAGTGGGGGGGCGTTCATCGTCTGAGCAGTACTTC. It codes for CASSLVGGRSSSEQYF.

The chain carries TRBV7-8 and TRBJ1-1; D is perhaps TRBD1 (5 bases). This CDR3 contains 15 residues. Germline-derived CDR1 and CDR2 are SGHVS and FQNEAQ. Trimming stripped 3 bases from V and 4 bases from J, with 15 bases between. The CDR3 DNA is TGTGCCAGCAGCTTCTCAACAGGAAGAGCCACTGAAGCTTTCTTT. Its protein is CASSFSTGRATEAFF.

V gene TRBV6-2 or TRBV6-3 combines with J gene TRBJ2-7, with TRBD2 as a possible D gene (5 bases). Deletions cut 6 bases from V and 3 bases from J, with 15 bases between. Germline V gives CDR1 MNHEY, CDR2 SVGEGT. The CDR3 consists of 14 residues. Here the CDR3 DNA reads TGTGCCAGCAGCGTCTCGGGGTACGGCTACGAGCAGTACTTC. It codes for CASSVSGYGYEQYF.

The V call is TRBV5-8, the J call TRBJ1-6; no reliable D call. The CDR3 covers 16 residues. With 0 bases removed from V and 2 bases from J, the gap between germline ends came to 9 bases. Germline CDR1 and CDR2: SGHTS and YDEGEE. CDR3 in amino acids: CASSLDPTAYNSPLHF. For the CDR3, the DNA is TGTGCCAGCAGCTTGGACCCGACGGCCTATAATTCACCCCTCCACTTT.

V and J are TRBV2 and TRBJ2-1; 11 nucleotides line up with TRBD2. J lost 2 bases, V lost 5 bases, and 8 bases had no gene match. CDR1 SNHLY and CDR2 FYNNEI come from the germline V gene. The CDR3 has 17 residues. This CDR3 reads CASSRTTSGGAYNEQFF. The CDR3 DNA reads as TGTGCCAGCAGTCGAACTACTAGCGGGGGTGCCTACAATGAGCAGTTCTTC.

This clone was observed a few times. Other nucleotide sequences from this sample produce the same CDR3. The genes are TRBV5-4 and TRBJ1-2; tentatively, D is TRBD1 (6 bases). This CDR3 region has 12 residues. Between the trimmed V and J ends, which lost 0 bases and 6 bases, there was a span of 6 bases. From germline, CDR1 is SGHNT and CDR2 YYREEE (reference sequence). CDR3 DNA: TGTGCCAGCAGCTTGGACAGGGATGGCTACACCTTC. Translation gives CASSLDRDGYTF. Using reference TRBV5-4 and TRBJ1-2 for the parts outside the CDR3, the full variable domain is ETGVTQSPTHLIKTRGQQVTLRCSSQSGHNTVSWYQQALGQGPQFIFQYYREEENGRGNFPPRFSGLQFPNYSSELNVNALELDDSALYLCASSLDRDGYTFGSGTRLTVV.

The table lists this clone with a few counts. The chain recombines TRBV6-2 or TRBV6-3 with TRBJ1-1; unclear D gene. This CDR3 region has 13 residues. The germline CDR1 and CDR2 sequences are MNHEY and SVGEGT. The V gene lost 4 bases and the J gene lost 4 bases, with 10 bases spanning the gap. CDR3: CASSLGGSTEAFF. Here the CDR3 DNA reads TGTGCCAGCAGTTTGGGTGGAAGCACTGAAGCTTTCTTT.

The chain carries TRBV6-5 and TRBJ2-2, with D possibly being TRBD1 (6 bases). Per germline, CDR1 MNHEY and CDR2 SVGAGI. Trimming left V 2 bases short and J 6 bases short, with 13 bases between. The length of the CDR3 is 15 residues. The CDR3 region has the DNA TGTGCCAGCAGTTACCAACAGGGAAAAGCCGGGGAGCTGTTTTTT. Protein sequence: CASSYQQGKAGELFF.